One and the same sample provided the 5 T cell receptor beta chains below, sequenced in a study of blood T cell repertoires in COVID-19. This table comes from immunoSEQ multiplex PCR, and its TCRdb copy is limited to in-frame clones, with some not included. The sample lists tens of thousands of clones, approximately 89% occurring once. The source material was peripheral blood. The receptors shown here come from a man in his forties or fifties with acute or convalescent COVID-19.

V and J are TRBV14 and TRBJ2-6; D unclear. V was shortened by 0 bases and J by 1 base, with 7 bases between the two germline ends. The germline V gene encodes CDR1 SGHDN and CDR2 FVKESK. The CDR3 is 16 residues long. This CDR3 reads CASSQERVSGANVLTF. Written as DNA, the CDR3 is TGTGCCAGCAGCCAAGAACGGGTGTCTGGGGCCAACGTCCTGACTTTC.

This clone ranks as medium-sized. The chain uses TRBV19 and TRBJ2-3; 7 bases map to TRBD2. V shed 2 bases, J shed 1 base, and the junction held 9 bases outside the gene matches. The CDR3 covers 17 residues. The germline CDR1 and CDR2 sequences are LNHDA and SQIVND (reference sequence). In nucleotides, the CDR3 is TGTGCCAGTAGTATAAAGGGGAGCGGGGCCCGCACAGATACGCAGTATTTT. It specifies CASSIKGSGARTDTQYF.

The chain employs TRBV7-2 and TRBJ2-1; D might be TRBD1 (6 bases). The CDR3 spans 14 residues. Germline CDR1 and CDR2: SGHTA and FQGNSA. Trimming left V 4 bases short and J 6 bases short, with 13 bases between. The CDR3 reads CASSSGDTFNEQFF. The DNA for the CDR3 is TGTGCCAGCAGCTCCGGGGACACCTTCAATGAGCAGTTCTTC. Complete variable domain (other parts from reference TRBV7-2 and TRBJ2-1): GAGVSQSPSNKVTEKGKDVELRCDPISGHTALYWYRQSLGQGLEFLIYFQGNSAPDKSGLPSDRFSAERTGGSVSTLTIQRTQQEDSAVYLCASSSGDTFNEQFFGPGTRLTVL.

The chain combines TRBV7-2 with TRBJ2-1; TRBD2 agrees at 9 bases. Per germline, CDR1 SGHTA and CDR2 FQGNSA. The junction had 11 bases not matched to a gene; V was cut back by 1 base and J by 7 bases. The CDR3 consists of 17 residues. CDR3 coding DNA: TGTGCCAGCAGCTTAGTAAATCGTGCGGGGGGGATTAATGAGCAGTTCTTC. It translates to CASSLVNRAGGINEQFF.

This clone appeared once. The rearrangement links TRBV6-6 to TRBJ2-7, with D possibly being TRBD1 (6 bases). The germline V gene encodes CDR1 MNHNY and CDR2 SVGAGI (reference sequence). V was clipped by 8 bases and J by 0 bases, with 11 bases between them. The CDR3 has 13 amino acids. CDR3 nucleotide sequence: TGTGCCAGCTCCTCACAGGGCTCCTACGAGCAGTACGTC. Translated: CASSSQGSYEQYV.